This T cell receptor (beta chain) was recovered during a study of blood T cell repertoires in COVID-19. The wider study: From T cells, B-cell-depleted T cells, or PBMCs came the material, which was cDNA or gDNA.

V trimming: 4 bases; J trimming: 1 base; junction bases outside the gene matches: 3. The CDR3 runs to 15 residues. Germline CDR1 reads ENHRY; CDR2 reads SYGVKD. Here immunoSEQ multiplex PCR was the method, and the copy in TCRdb shows in-frame clones only, minus some. Among around 280,000 clones listed, around nine tenths were seen once. V usage is TRBV10-3 and J usage is TRBJ2-7; 11 bases map to TRBD2. Material: peripheral blood. This sequence originates from a woman younger than 45 with COVID-19, enrolled during active disease. The CDR3 reads CAISAGTSGSYEQYF. The CDR3 bases are TGTGCCATCAGTGCTGGGACTAGCGGTTCCTACGAGCAGTACTTC.